This T cell receptor (beta chain) was observed in a study of radiotherapy plus CTLA-4 blockade in lung cancer. About the study: In about 20% of patients, objective responses were seen; 30% to 35% had disease control.

The assay was immunoSEQ multiplex PCR, and TCRdb's table has in-frame clones only and misses some. This sample yields around 43,000 clones, of which roughly 75% are seen a single time; roughly 10% belongs to the top ten. Chemo-refractory metastatic non-small-cell lung cancer patients received focal radiation with ipilimumab CTLA-4 blockade. About this clone: What it binds is not known.

Study-wide points: Following radiotherapy plus ipilimumab, tumor-derived TCR clones expanded in the blood. How blood T cell clones changed early, along with interferon-beta, reportedly forecast response best.

Germline assignment: CDR1 SGHRS and CDR2 YFSETQ. The CDR3 contains 16 residues. V is TRBV5-1 and J is TRBJ2-5; weak D call: TRBD1 (6 bases). The J call may be in error: the DNA end matches TRBJ2-7 better. The source material was peripheral blood, sampled from a patient treated with radiotherapy plus ipilimumab. This TCR was recovered from a human donor with non-small cell lung cancer who had stable disease on radiotherapy plus ipilimumab. The CDR3 is CASSLGRALGGYEQYF. The CDR3 region has the DNA TGCGCCAGCAGCTTGGGCAGGGCACTAGGGGGCTACGAGCAGTACTTC.